This T cell receptor beta chain appears in the sequencing data of a study of T cells after yellow fever vaccination. This clonotype was observed a few times. The antigen is not known. One entry per CDR3 protein results from TCRdb running MiXCR on the 5' RACE reads. The sample carries under 600,000 distinct CDR3 sequences, less than 25% recorded once. V lost 7 bases, J lost 4 bases, and 8 bases stayed unmatched. The germline CDR1 and CDR2 sequences are SGDLS and YYNGEE. This CDR3 has 14 residues. Study findings and constraints: In post-booster samples, most primary-vaccination clones reappeared (about 96% CD4, roughly 88% CD8).

This sequence was found in a young man who received the YFV17D yellow fever vaccine. Material: PBMCs, obtained about 21 days after the first yellow fever vaccination. V is TRBV9 and J is TRBJ2-5, with 9 nucleotides matching TRBD2. The CDR3 nucleotides read TGTGCCAGCGCCAAGGGACTAGCCCCAGAGACCCAGTACTTC. Protein sequence: CASAKGLAPETQYF.